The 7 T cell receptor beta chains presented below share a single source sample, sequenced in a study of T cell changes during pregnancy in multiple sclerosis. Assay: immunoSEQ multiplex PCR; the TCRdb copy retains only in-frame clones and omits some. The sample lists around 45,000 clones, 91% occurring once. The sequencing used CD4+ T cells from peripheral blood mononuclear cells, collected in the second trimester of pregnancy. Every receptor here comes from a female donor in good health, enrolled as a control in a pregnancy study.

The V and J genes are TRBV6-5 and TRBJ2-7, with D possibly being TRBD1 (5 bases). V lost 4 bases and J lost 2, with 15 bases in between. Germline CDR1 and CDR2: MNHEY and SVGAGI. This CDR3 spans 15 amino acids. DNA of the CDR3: TGTGCCAGCAGTTCGAGGACACCCCGCACCTACGAGCAGTACTTC. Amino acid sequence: CASSSRTPRTYEQYF.

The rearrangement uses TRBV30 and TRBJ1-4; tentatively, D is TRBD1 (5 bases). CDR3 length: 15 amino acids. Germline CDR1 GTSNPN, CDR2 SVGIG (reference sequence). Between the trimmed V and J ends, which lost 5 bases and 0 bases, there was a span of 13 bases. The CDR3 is CAWRDEQATNEKLFF. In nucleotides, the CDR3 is TGTGCCTGGCGTGACGAACAGGCAACTAATGAAAAACTGTTTTTT. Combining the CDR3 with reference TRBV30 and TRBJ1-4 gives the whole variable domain SQTIHQWPATLVQPVGSPLSLECTVEGTSNPNLYWYRQAAGRGLQLLFYSVGIGQISSEVPQNLSASRPQDRQFILSSKKLLLSDSGFYLCAWRDEQATNEKLFFGSGTQLSVL.

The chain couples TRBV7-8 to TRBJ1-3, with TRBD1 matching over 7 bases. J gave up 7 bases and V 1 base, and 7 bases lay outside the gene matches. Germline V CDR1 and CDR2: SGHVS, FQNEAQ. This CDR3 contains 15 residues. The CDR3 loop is CASSLVVDRVNTIYF. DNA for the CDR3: TGTGCCAGCAGCTTAGTCGTTGACAGGGTGAACACCATATATTTT.

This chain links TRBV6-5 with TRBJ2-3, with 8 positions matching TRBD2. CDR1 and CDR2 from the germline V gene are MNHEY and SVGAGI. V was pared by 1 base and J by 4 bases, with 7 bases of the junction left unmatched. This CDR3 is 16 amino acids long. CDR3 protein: CASSYLTGGPSDTQYF. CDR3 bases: TGTGCCAGCAGTTACTTGACGGGAGGGCCCTCAGATACGCAGTATTTT.

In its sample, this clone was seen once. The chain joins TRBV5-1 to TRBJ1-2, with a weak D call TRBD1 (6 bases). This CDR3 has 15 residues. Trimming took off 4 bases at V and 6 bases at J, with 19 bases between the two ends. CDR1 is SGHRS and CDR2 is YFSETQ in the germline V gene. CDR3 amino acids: CASSQQGLGTNGYTF. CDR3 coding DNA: TGCGCCAGCAGCCAGCAGGGGTTGGGTACTAATGGCTACACCTTC. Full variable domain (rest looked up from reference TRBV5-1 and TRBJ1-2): KAGVTQTPRYLIKTRGQQVTLSCSPISGHRSVSWYQQTPGQGLQFLFEYFSETQRNKGNFPGRFSGRQFSNSRSEMNVSTLELGDSALYLCASSQQGLGTNGYTFGSGTRLTVV.

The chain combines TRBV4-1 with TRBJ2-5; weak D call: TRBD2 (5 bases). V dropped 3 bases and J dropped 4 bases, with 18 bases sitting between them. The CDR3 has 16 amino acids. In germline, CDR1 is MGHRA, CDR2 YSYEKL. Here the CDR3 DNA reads TGCGCCAGCAGCCAGTGGCCGAGGGTGAAAAGAGAGACCCAGTACTTC. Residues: CASSQWPRVKRETQYF.

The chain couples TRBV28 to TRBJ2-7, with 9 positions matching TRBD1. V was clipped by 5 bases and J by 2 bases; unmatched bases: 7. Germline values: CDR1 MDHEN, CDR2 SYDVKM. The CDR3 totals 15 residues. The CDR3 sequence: CASSPGDRVAYEQYF. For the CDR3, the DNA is TGTGCCAGCAGTCCGGGGGACAGGGTGGCCTACGAGCAGTACTTC. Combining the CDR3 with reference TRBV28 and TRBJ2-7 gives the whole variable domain DVKVTQSSRYLVKRTGEKVFLECVQDMDHENMFWYRQDPGLGLRLIYFSYDVKMKEKGDIPEGYSVSREKKERFSLILESASTNQTSMYLCASSPGDRVAYEQYFGPGTRLTVT.